The 20 T cell receptor beta chains given below trace back to one sample, sequenced in a study of cytomegalovirus exposure and HLA in healthy donors. PCR was performed using 60 Vbeta and 13 Jbeta primers. The protocol was immunoSEQ multiplex PCR, while the TCRdb copy is restricted to in-frame clones and leaves out a portion. The profile shows 85,000 to 95,000 clones, over 75% of them singletons. Sequencing input: PBMCs. All receptors derive from a young man in good health and CMV-seropositive.

This clone was observed a single time. The rearrangement joins TRBV4-1 to TRBJ1-3, with 8 nucleotides matching TRBD1. This CDR3 is built from 16 residues. Germline V gene data show CDR1 as MGHRA and CDR2 as YSYEKL. V shed 3 bases and J 3 bases; nucleotides not matched to a gene: 7. This chain's CDR3 is CASSHPTTGGGNTIYF. The CDR3 DNA reads TGCGCCAGCAGCCATCCCACCACAGGGGGTGGAAACACCATATATTTT.

V usage is TRBV5-6 and J usage is TRBJ2-5, with 9 bases identical to TRBD1. V lost 1 base and J lost 5; bases outside the gene matches: 6. CDR3 length equals 15 residues. CDR1 is SGHDT and CDR2 is YYEEEE in the germline V gene. The CDR3 coding sequence is TGTGCCAGCAGCTTGAGGGGACAGGGCAGCGAGACCCAGTACTTC. The encoded protein is CASSLRGQGSETQYF.

The chain has TRBV2 and TRBJ2-7, with TRBD1 matching 8 bases. CDR1 and CDR2 (germline): SNHLY, FYNNEI. Germline trimming cut 5 bases from V and 3 bases from J; bases unmatched to any gene: 6. The CDR3 length is 14 residues. The CDR3, as DNA: TGTGCCAGCAGTCCTGTCACAGGGGGCTACGAGCAGTACTTC. It specifies CASSPVTGGYEQYF.

V usage is TRBV30 and J usage is TRBJ2-7; D unresolved. CDR3 length: 12 residues. V dropped 0 bases and J dropped 4 bases, with 7 bases sitting between them. From germline, CDR1 is GTSNPN and CDR2 SVGIG (reference sequence). CDR3 region: CAWSVTRYEQYF. CDR3 DNA: TGTGCCTGGAGTGTCACAAGATACGAGCAGTACTTC.

This chain uses TRBV5-1 with TRBJ2-2; 8 bases align to TRBD1. The CDR3 consists of 15 residues. The J segment lost 4 bases and the V segment lost 5 bases, leaving 7 bases of the junction unmatched. Germline V gives CDR1 SGHRS, CDR2 YFSETQ. This CDR3 is CASRPQGAFTGELFF. CDR3 DNA sequence: TGCGCCAGCAGACCCCAGGGGGCTTTCACCGGGGAGCTGTTTTTT.

This clone was found once. The chain links TRBV10-3 to TRBJ2-2; 14 positions agree with TRBD2. Per germline, CDR1 ENHRY and CDR2 SYGVKD. V gave up 3 bases and J gave up 1 base; unmatched junction bases: 4. CDR3 length: 18 residues. The CDR3 protein is CAISEGGTSGGNTGELFF. CDR3 in DNA: TGTGCCATCAGTGAAGGCGGGACTAGCGGGGGGAACACCGGGGAGCTGTTTTTT.

This chain links TRBV21-1 with TRBJ2-5; the D call of TRBD1 is as the table states it, not checked on the DNA. The J call may be incorrect, as the DNA end agrees better with TRBJ2-7. TRBV21-1 is a pseudogene locus. The CDR3 is made up of 16 amino acids. The CDR3 coding sequence is TGTGCCAGCAGCCCAAAGGAGCAGGGGAGTCGTTACGAGCAGTACTTC. Residues: CASSPKEQGSRYEQYF.

This clone was seen once. The chain carries TRBV19 and TRBJ1-5; unclear D gene. Trimming cost V 0 bases and J 3 bases, with 12 bases left between them. Germline CDR1 LNHDA, CDR2 SQIVND (reference sequence). CDR3 length: 16 amino acids. The CDR3, as DNA: TGTGCCAGTAGTATAGAGTGGCAGGCAATCAATCAGCCCCAGCATTTT. This codes for CASSIEWQAINQPQHF. Full variable domain (missing parts from reference TRBV19 and TRBJ1-5): DGGITQSPKYLFRKEGQNVTLSCEQNLNHDAMYWYRQDPGQGLRLIYYSQIVNDFQKGDIAEGYSVSREKKESFPLTVTSAQKNPTAFYLCASSIEWQAINQPQHFGDGTRLSIL.

The chain is built from TRBV28 and TRBJ2-1; weak D call: TRBD1 (7 bases). CDR1 and CDR2 from the germline V gene are MDHEN and SYDVKM. The CDR3 is 13 amino acids. Trimming removed 8 bases at V and 3 bases at J, with 11 bases between. CDR3 loop: CASAGQYYNEQFF. The CDR3 region has the DNA TGTGCCAGCGCGGGACAGTACTACAATGAGCAGTTCTTC.

This clone was recorded only once. The rearrangement links TRBV6-6 to TRBJ1-4, with 7 nucleotides matching TRBD1. This CDR3 contains 14 residues. V lost 7 bases to trimming and J lost 6 bases; unmatched junction nucleotides: 8. CDR1 is MNHNY and CDR2 is SVGAGI in the germline V gene (reference sequence). CDR3 in amino acids: CASIAGTEYEKLFF. The CDR3 DNA sequence: TGTGCCAGCATCGCCGGGACAGAGTATGAAAAACTGTTTTTT.

This clone was seen a single time. V and J are TRBV2 and TRBJ1-1; D ambiguous. Germline CDR1 SNHLY, CDR2 FYNNEI. Trimming removed 4 bases from V and 8 bases from J, with 11 bases in between. The CDR3 is 12 residues long. In DNA, the CDR3 is TGTGCCAGCAGTGGGTCAGGCCGGGAAGCTTTCTTT. Encoded protein: CASSGSGREAFF.

The chain combines TRBV6-5 with TRBJ1-6, with a weak D call TRBD1 (6 bases). The CDR3 contains 14 residues. Germline V lookup: CDR1 MNHEY, CDR2 SVGAGI. Trimming removed 5 bases at V and 7 bases at J, with 12 bases between. The CDR3 DNA follows: TGTGCCAGCAGTCGACGGGACAAAAATTCACCCCTCCACTTT. Encoded protein: CASSRRDKNSPLHF.

V is TRBV2 and J is TRBJ2-1, with D possibly matching TRBD1 (6 bases). The CDR3 sequence is 16 residues long. From germline, CDR1 is SNHLY and CDR2 FYNNEI. The V end was cut by 5 bases, the J end by 6 bases, with 20 bases between. CDR3 protein: CASSFTARGSGNEQFF. As DNA, the CDR3 is TGTGCCAGCAGTTTCACGGCGAGGGGGTCCGGCAATGAGCAGTTCTTC.

The chain employs TRBV14 and TRBJ1-2; 7 nucleotides align to TRBD1. CDR3 size: 14 residues. Germline V CDR1 and CDR2: SGHDN, FVKESK. V shed 0 bases, J shed 4 bases, and the junction held 2 bases outside the gene matches. CDR3 protein: CASSQDPGGYGYTF. The CDR3 region has the DNA TGTGCCAGCAGCCAAGACCCAGGGGGCTATGGCTACACCTTC.

The CDR3 loop reads CASSPSGGAVTEAFF. DNA for the CDR3: TGTGCCAGCAGCCCCAGCGGAGGGGCGGTCACTGAAGCTTTCTTT. V gene TRBV11-1 combines with J gene TRBJ1-1, with D possibly being TRBD1 (5 bases). Germline V gene sequence: CDR1 SGHAT, CDR2 FQDESV (reference sequence). The CDR3 sequence is 15 residues long. V was clipped by 5 bases and J by 4 bases, with 17 bases between them.

This chain links TRBV2 with TRBJ2-2, with TRBD1 matching over 9 bases. Unmatched junction bases numbered 2, after V lost 6 bases and J lost 0 bases. CDR1 and CDR2 (germline): SNHLY, FYNNEI. The CDR3 runs to 15 residues. The CDR3 loop is CASRRDRANTGELFF. The CDR3 DNA follows: TGTGCCAGCAGAAGGGACAGGGCGAACACCGGGGAGCTGTTTTTT. The full variable domain, in which reference TRBV2 and TRBJ2-2 provide the parts outside the CDR3, is EPEVTQTPSHQVTQMGQEVILRCVPISNHLYFYWYRQILGQKVEFLVSFYNNEISEKSEIFDDQFSVERPDGSNFTLKIRSTKLEDSAMYFCASRRDRANTGELFFGEGSRLTVL.

The genes are TRBV5-1 and TRBJ1-2; 11 nucleotides line up with TRBD1. Germline assignment: CDR1 SGHRS and CDR2 YFSETQ. The CDR3 sequence is 16 residues long. J gave up 8 bases and V 4 bases, and 13 bases lay outside the gene matches. The CDR3 sequence: CASSTRPGTGGGGYTF. CDR3 nucleotides: TGCGCCAGCAGCACCCGTCCCGGGACAGGGGGAGGAGGCTACACCTTC. The full variable domain, its missing parts supplied by reference TRBV5-1 and TRBJ1-2, is KAGVTQTPRYLIKTRGQQVTLSCSPISGHRSVSWYQQTPGQGLQFLFEYFSETQRNKGNFPGRFSGRQFSNSRSEMNVSTLELGDSALYLCASSTRPGTGGGGYTFGSGTRLTVV.

With regard to this clone: The junction departs from germline at one end; a sequencing error may be responsible. CDR3 loop: CASSLVAGSQETQYF. The CDR3 nucleotides read TGTGCTAGCAGCTTAGTGGCAGGTAGCCAAGAGACCCAGTACTTC. The chain has TRBV7-7 and TRBJ2-5; no clear D. Germline V gene data show CDR1 as SSHAT and CDR2 as FNYEAQ (reference sequence). The CDR3 extends over 15 amino acids. The full variable domain, completed using reference TRBV7-7 and TRBJ2-5, is GAGVSQSPRYKVTKRGQDVTLRCDPISSHATLYWYQQALGQGPEFLTYFNYEAQPDKSGLPSDRFSAERPEGSISTLTIQRTEQRDSAMYRCASSLVAGSQETQYFGPGTRLLVL.

This chain links TRBV7-9 with TRBJ1-1; D unclear. Looked up from germline, CDR1 is SEHNR and CDR2 is FQNEAQ (reference sequence). The CDR3 runs 15 residues. V shed 7 bases and J shed 3 bases, with 18 bases lying between them. The CDR3 is CASTAEEALDTEAFF. Here the CDR3 DNA reads TGTGCCAGCACCGCGGAGGAAGCGTTAGACACTGAAGCTTTCTTT.

The rearrangement joins TRBV9 to TRBJ2-2; D is ambiguous. CDR1 and CDR2 from the germline V gene are SGDLS and YYNGEE. Trimming stripped 0 bases from V and 3 bases from J, with 6 bases between. This CDR3 region has 14 residues. CDR3 sequence: CASSVEPDTGELFF. The CDR3 DNA sequence: TGTGCCAGCAGCGTAGAACCGGACACCGGGGAGCTGTTTTTT.